This T cell receptor beta chain came from a study of beta chain features in type 1 diabetes. Blood was collected once per donor into heparin, averaging about 100 mL. Study-level findings and limits: When Type 1 diabetes patients were examined, their TCRB CDR3s proved moderately but significantly shorter in all four CD4+ subsets.

Since all of the isolated RNA was reverse transcribed, expressed TCRB transcripts were what got sequenced. TCRdb keeps only in-frame clones here, not all; method: immunoSEQ multiplex PCR. Of roughly 140,000 clones in the sample, about 9.4% were seen once. Per the germline V gene, CDR1 is LNHNV and CDR2 is YYDKDF (reference sequence). The CDR3 sequence is 16 residues long. V trimming: 0 bases; J trimming: 4 bases; junction bases outside the gene matches: 7. As to this clone: Antigen unknown.

Material for sequencing was central memory CD4+ T cells from blood. The chain carries TRBV15 and TRBJ2-7; 9 bases fit TRBD2. The TCR sequence derives from a man younger than 40 with type 1 diabetes. In nucleotides, the CDR3 is TGTGCCACCAGCAGAGAAGGTAGCGGGAGTGGTTACGAGCAGTACTTC. Translated, it gives CATSREGSGSGYEQYF. The whole variable domain, filled in from reference TRBV15 and TRBJ2-7, reads DAMVIQNPRYQVTQFGKPVTLSCSQTLNHNVMYWYQQKSSQAPKLLFHYYDKDFNNEADTPDNFQSRRPNTSFCFLDIRSPGLGDTAMYLCATSREGSGSGYEQYFGPGTRLTVT.